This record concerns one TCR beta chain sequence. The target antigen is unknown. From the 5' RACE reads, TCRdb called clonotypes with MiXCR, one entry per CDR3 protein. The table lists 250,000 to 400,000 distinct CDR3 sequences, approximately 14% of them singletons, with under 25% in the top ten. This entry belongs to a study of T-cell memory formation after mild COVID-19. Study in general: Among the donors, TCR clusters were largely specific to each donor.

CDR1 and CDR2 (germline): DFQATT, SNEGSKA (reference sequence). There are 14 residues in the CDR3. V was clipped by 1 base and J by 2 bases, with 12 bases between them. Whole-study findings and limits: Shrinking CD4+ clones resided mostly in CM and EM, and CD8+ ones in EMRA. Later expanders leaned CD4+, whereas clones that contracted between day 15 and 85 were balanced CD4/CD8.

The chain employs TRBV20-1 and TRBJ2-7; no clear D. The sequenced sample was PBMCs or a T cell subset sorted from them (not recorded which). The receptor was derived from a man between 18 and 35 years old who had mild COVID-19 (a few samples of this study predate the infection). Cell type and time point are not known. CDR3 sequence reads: CSARGNIPPYEQYF. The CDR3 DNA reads TGCAGTGCTAGAGGGAACATCCCCCCCTACGAGCAGTACTTC.